One sample yielded the 17 T cell receptor beta chains listed below, sequenced in a study of T cells in Graves' hyperthyroidism and ophthalmopathy. RNA transcripts provided the source from which TCR beta CDR3 regions were amplified. First-round RT-PCR targeting the TCR CDR3 was performed with the HTBI primer set. TCRdb reprocessed the multiplex PCR reads with MiXCR, giving one entry per CDR3 protein. Seen here are a few hundred thousand distinct CDR3 sequences, 15% observed once, and the top ten hold roughly 33%. Sequenced material: blood. These receptors came from a woman in her twenties or thirties with Graves' hyperthyroidism.

This clonotype was detected many times. The chain uses TRBV3-1 and TRBJ1-3, with TRBD1 identical over 7 bases. The CDR3 contains 14 residues. Trimming removed 5 bases from V and 4 bases from J; junction bases left unmatched: 5. The germline V gene encodes CDR1 LGHDT and CDR2 YNNKEL (reference sequence). CDR3 loop: CASSGTGEGNTIYF. The CDR3 DNA sequence: TGTGCCAGCAGCGGCACAGGGGAAGGAAACACCATATATTTT.

This clonotype has a count of ten or more. The V call is TRBV7-2, the J call TRBJ2-1; 7 bases match TRBD1. The V and J ends lost 5 bases and 0 bases, in that order; junction bases with no gene match: 7. CDR3 length: 16 amino acids. Germline V gene data show CDR1 as SGHTA and CDR2 as FQGNSA. The CDR3 loop reads CASSPETGSSYNEQFF. CDR3 in DNA: TGTGCCAGCAGCCCCGAGACAGGGAGCTCCTACAATGAGCAGTTCTTC.

V and J are TRBV9 and TRBJ2-5; D call uncertain. Germline V lookup: CDR1 SGDLS, CDR2 YYNGEE. The length of the CDR3 is 16 residues. Trimming stripped 0 bases from V and 1 base from J, with 13 bases between. Here the CDR3 reads CASSVGGTEVQETQYF. DNA for the CDR3: TGTGCCAGCAGCGTAGGCGGTACTGAGGTCCAAGAGACCCAGTACTTC. Full variable domain (remainder filled in from reference TRBV9 and TRBJ2-5): DSGVTQTPKHLITATGQRVTLRCSPRSGDLSVYWYQQSLDQGLQFLIQYYNGEERAKGNILERFSAQQFPDLHSELNLSSLELGDSALYFCASSVGGTEVQETQYFGPGTRLLVL.

V and J are TRBV27 and TRBJ2-7; D gene ambiguous. The CDR3 has 13 residues. V lost 5 bases to trimming and J lost 6 bases, with 14 bases between them. CDR1 and CDR2 (germline): MNHEY, SMNVEV (reference sequence). CDR3 sequence: CASSVSGWGEQYF. As DNA, the CDR3 is TGTGCCAGCAGTGTGTCCGGGTGGGGCGAGCAGTACTTC.

The V gene is TRBV19, the J gene TRBJ2-5; 7 bases match TRBD2. With V trimmed by 4 bases and J by 4 bases, 6 bases remained unmatched. The CDR3 loop spans 14 amino acids. Germline loops: CDR1 LNHDA, CDR2 SQIVND (reference sequence). CDR3 amino acids: CASSTLQRGETQYF. The CDR3 nucleotides are TGTGCCAGTAGTACACTACAGCGGGGAGAGACCCAGTACTTC.

This clonotype occurred many times. The chain employs TRBV9 and TRBJ1-6; 7 bases line up with TRBD1. CDR3 length: 15 amino acids. Germline lookup yields CDR1 SGDLS and CDR2 YYNGEE. V shed 4 bases and J 9 bases; nucleotides not matched to a gene: 10. The CDR3 nucleotides are TGTGCCAGCAGCCCCCGGGACAGCAGCCTTTCACCCCTCCACTTT. Its translation: CASSPRDSSLSPLHF. Full variable domain (rest looked up from reference TRBV9 and TRBJ1-6): DSGVTQTPKHLITATGQRVTLRCSPRSGDLSVYWYQQSLDQGLQFLIQYYNGEERAKGNILERFSAQQFPDLHSELNLSSLELGDSALYFCASSPRDSSLSPLHFGNGTRLTVT.

This clonotype was recorded many times. The chain has TRBV7-9 and TRBJ2-7; no clear D. The CDR3 spans 14 residues. V was cut by 7 bases and J by 9 bases, with 22 bases left in between. Germline CDR1 is SEHNR and CDR2 is FQNEAQ (reference sequence). In nucleotides, the CDR3 is TGTGCCAGCACTGAGGCGCAAGGGTCTACGGGGCAGTACTTC. Translating gives CASTEAQGSTGQYF. Combining the CDR3 with reference TRBV7-9 and TRBJ2-7 gives the whole variable domain DTGVSQNPRHKITKRGQNVTFRCDPISEHNRLYWYRQTLGQGPEFLTYFQNEAQLEKSRLLSDRFSAERPKGSFSTLEIQRTEQGDSAMYLCASTEAQGSTGQYFGPGTRLTVT.

This clonotype was detected ten times or more. The rearrangement uses TRBV30 and TRBJ1-1; D perhaps matches TRBD1 (6 bases). The CDR3 consists of 13 residues. The germline CDR1 and CDR2 sequences are GTSNPN and SVGIG (reference sequence). The V end was cut by 3 bases, the J end by 1 base, with 9 bases between. CDR3: CAWRGHKNTEAFF. As DNA, the CDR3 is TGTGCCTGGAGGGGACACAAGAACACTGAAGCTTTCTTT.

This sequence joins TRBV20-1 and TRBJ1-2; D unresolved. The CDR3 spans 14 residues. The germline V gene has CDR1 DFQATT and CDR2 SNEGSKA (reference sequence). V was shortened by 0 bases and J by 8 bases, with 16 bases between the two germline ends. The CDR3 is CSARDVGGIFGYTF. The CDR3 DNA reads TGCAGTGCTAGAGATGTAGGAGGGATTTTCGGCTACACCTTC.

In this sample, this clonotype turned up a few times. This chain connects TRBV9 to TRBJ2-3; 7 bases line up with TRBD1. The junction had 7 bases not matched to a gene; V was cut back by 1 base and J by 2 bases. This CDR3 has 16 amino acids. Germline loops: CDR1 SGDLS, CDR2 YYNGEE. In DNA, the CDR3 is TGTGCCAGCAGCGTACAAACAGGGGCAAACACAGATACGCAGTATTTT. This gives the protein CASSVQTGANTDTQYF. Full variable domain (missing parts from reference TRBV9 and TRBJ2-3): DSGVTQTPKHLITATGQRVTLRCSPRSGDLSVYWYQQSLDQGLQFLIQYYNGEERAKGNILERFSAQQFPDLHSELNLSSLELGDSALYFCASSVQTGANTDTQYFGPGTRLTVL.

This clonotype was counted a few times. The chain couples TRBV24-1 to TRBJ1-2; 8 positions agree with TRBD1. Germline V gene sequence: CDR1 KGHDR, CDR2 SFDVKD. The CDR3 runs to 19 residues. V dropped 3 bases and J dropped 3; count of bases not matched to a gene: 17. The CDR3 bases are TGTGCCACCAGTGATGGGGGCTACAGGGGGAGACGGTCTTACTATGGCTACACCTTC. It translates to CATSDGGYRGRRSYYGYTF.

This clonotype occurred many times. V gene TRBV7-9 combines with J gene TRBJ2-3, with 13 bases lining up with TRBD2. The germline V gene encodes CDR1 SEHNR and CDR2 FQNEAQ (reference sequence). This CDR3 has 17 amino acids. The junction had 10 bases not matched to a gene; V was cut back by 5 bases and J by 5 bases. The DNA of the CDR3 is TGTGCCAGCAGCCCTCGGGGGACTAGCGGGACCAGAGATACGCAGTATTTT. Its protein product is CASSPRGTSGTRDTQYF.

This clonotype was seen many times. DNA of the CDR3: TGCGCCAGCAGGCCGTCCCCAGGGGGTGCCTACGAGCAGTACTTC. As protein: CASRPSPGGAYEQYF. This rearrangement joins TRBV5-1 to TRBJ2-7; the match to TRBD1 covers 7 bases. V shed 5 bases, J shed 2 bases, and the junction held 10 bases outside the gene matches. Germline lookup yields CDR1 SGHRS and CDR2 YFSETQ. The CDR3 runs to 15 residues.

V gene TRBV12-3 or TRBV12-4 combines with J gene TRBJ1-5, with 8 bases lining up with TRBD1. The CDR3 loop spans 15 amino acids. V lost 6 bases and J lost 3; bases outside the gene matches: 7. The CDR3 nucleotides are TGTGCCAGCAGAGATACAGGGGGTAACAATCAGCCCCAGCATTTT. Residues: CASRDTGGNNQPQHF.

This clonotype was seen many times. Germline is not matched at one junction end, which may reflect a read error. V and J are TRBV3-1 and TRBJ2-1, with D possibly being TRBD1 (7 bases). The germline gives CDR1 LGHDT, CDR2 YNNKEL (reference sequence). The CDR3 is 13 amino acids. This CDR3 is CASRQGTAGEQFF. CDR3 bases: TGTGCCAGCCGCCAAGGGACAGCGGGTGAGCAGTTCTTC.

This clonotype was recorded only once. V and J are TRBV10-1 and TRBJ2-2, with D possibly matching TRBD1 (5 bases). Deletions cut 4 bases from V and 5 bases from J, with 8 bases between. This CDR3 spans 13 amino acids. The germline V gene encodes CDR1 WNHNN and CDR2 SYGVQD (reference sequence). The DNA of the CDR3 is TGCGCCAGCAGTGCAGGGCCAACCGGGGAGCTGTTTTTT. Amino acid sequence: CASSAGPTGELFF.

The chain combines TRBV9 with TRBJ1-6; 8 bases align to TRBD1. The CDR3 has 16 amino acids. V was pared by 4 bases and J by 10 bases, with 13 bases of the junction left unmatched. Germline CDR1 reads SGDLS; CDR2 reads YYNGEE. CDR3 DNA sequence: TGTGCCAGCAGCTCCCCTACCGGGACAGGCGTGTCACCCCTCCACTTT. Encoded protein: CASSSPTGTGVSPLHF.